The source of this T cell receptor (beta chain) is a study of blood T cell repertoires in COVID-19. Study-wide background: The cDNA or gDNA used as material had been derived from T cells, B-cell-depleted T cells, or PBMCs.

Authors' methods: Quantification of nucleated cells was approximated via reference gene primer amplification. Profiling relied on immunoSEQ multiplex PCR, and the TCRdb table lists in-frame clones only, not all of them. The V and J calls and clone size were taken over from that table, and D and trimming were inferred from the DNA. The sample lists roughly 340,000 clones; 89% were seen once. Germline trimming cut 4 bases from V and 4 bases from J; bases unmatched to any gene: 7. The CDR3 spans 15 residues. Germline V gene lookup returns CDR1 SGDLS and CDR2 YYNGEE. The sequencing input was peripheral blood. This rearrangement joins TRBV9 to TRBJ1-3, with 8 nucleotides matching TRBD1. The sequence derives from a woman younger than 45 with COVID-19, enrolled during active disease. The CDR3 protein is CASSWGQGAGNTIYF. The CDR3 region has the DNA TGTGCCAGCAGCTGGGGGCAGGGGGCCGGAAACACCATATATTTT.